This T cell receptor beta chain emerged from a study of shared clonotypes between healthy human individuals. Study-wide context: Those who served as donors were two women and a few men between the ages of 18 and 49.

Sequenced by immunoSEQ multiplex PCR; TCRdb stores in-frame clones only, minus some. The sample shows some 2.4 million clones, roughly 93% of them seen only once. The CDR3 consists of 15 residues. Germline CDR1 MDHEN, CDR2 SYDVKM. The germline V and J ends were trimmed by 3 bases and 3 bases, with 15 bases remaining between them. The study drew all its donors from Caucasian adults living in Nashville, Tennessee. Into CD45RA+ naive and CD45RA-negative memory subsets, the CD4+ cells were split. To note about this clone: Its specificity is unknown.

The study, taken as a whole, reports: Rarefaction analysis demonstrated incomplete sorted-subset sequencing notwithstanding large depth.

Sequenced: naive CD4+ T cells from PBMCs. Subset given: CD45RA+ positively selected. This chain uses TRBV28 with TRBJ2-7; D possibly corresponds to TRBD1 (6 bases). This receptor was taken from a man younger than 35 in good health. Some clones in this sample may be carry-over from other donors' samples. CDR3 loop: CASSLGRRGSYEQYF. CDR3 DNA sequence: TGTGCCAGCAGTTTGGGGCGAAGGGGGAGCTACGAGCAGTACTTC.